Listed below are T cell receptor beta chains from one sample, sequenced in a study of blood T cells in healthy people across ages. TCRdb itself ran the 5' RACE reads through MiXCR, one entry per CDR3 protein. The sample has about 1.1 million distinct CDR3 sequences; around two fifths are singletons. Sequencing was performed on blood. The receptors stem from a man aged 18 to 30 in good health. Both conserved end residues are part of each CDR3. The D gene is left open where the match is weak. Rows give clone size only sometimes, using once, few, many, or a class for an expanded clone.

>TRBJ2-7|NA|few|TRBV7-2
TGTGCCAGCAGCTTGGATACTAGGGGCCACGAGCAGTACTTC
CASSLDTRGHEQYF
>TRBJ1-1|NA|NA|TRBV5-1
TGCGCCAGCAGACCGGACCCGAACACTGAAGCTTTCTTT
CASRPDPNTEAFF
>TRBJ2-1|NA|NA|TRBV9
TGTGCCAGCAGCGTAGCTACGGGGCGTCCCGAAAGGAATGAGCAGTTCTTC
CASSVATGRPERNEQFF
>TRBJ2-6|TRBD1|few|TRBV6-5
TGTGCCAGCAGTTCACGCTGGACAGGGAAGGCCAACGTCCTGACTTTC
CASSSRWTGKANVLTF
>TRBJ1-2|NA|few|TRBV29-1
TGCAGCGCGCTCAACGGGGGCAAACATGGCTACACCTTC
CSALNGGKHGYTF
>TRBJ2-6|NA|few|TRBV7-2
TGTGCCAGCAGCTTATCGATCGGCAGCTCTGGGGCCAACGTCCTGACTTTC
CASSLSIGSSGANVLTF
>TRBJ2-7|TRBD2|NA|TRBV5-1
TGCGCCAGCAGCTGGACCGGGACTAGCGGCTACAATGAGCAGTACTTC
CASSWTGTSGYNEQYF
>TRBJ1-1|NA|once|TRBV27
TGTGCCAGCAGACCGGGACGGGAGACCACTGAAGCTTTCTTT
CASRPGRETTEAFF
>TRBJ1-2|NA|few|TRBV6-5
TGTGCCAGCAGCCCCGAGGAGGGACGGGATGGCTACACCTTC
CASSPEEGRDGYTF
>TRBJ2-7|NA|many|TRBV6-2/TRBV6-3
TGTGCCAGCAGTTACTCGAACGAGCAGTACTTC
CASSYSNEQYF
>TRBJ1-1|NA|NA|TRBV30
TGTGCCTGGAACGGCAGGGATAGGAACACTGAAGCTTTCTTT
CAWNGRDRNTEAFF
>TRBJ2-2|TRBD2|NA|TRBV6-6
TGTGCCAGCAACGCGGGGGGTTGGGGGGAGCTGTTTTTT
CASNAGGWGELFF